The 24 T cell receptor beta chains below were found in one sample sequenced in a study of blood T cell repertoires in COVID-19 (dated by TCRdb to the early 2020s). Library prep was done by the immunoSEQ multiplex PCR assay. TCRdb re-hosts the immuneACCESS table, in-frame sequences only. Its copies lack some clones; in the studies checked, an unresolved V gene accounts for under half of them, and the cause for the rest is not known. The sample table holds over 40,000 clones, of which just over 90% were seen once. The ten largest clones add up to about 5.1% of the sample. Sequenced input: peripheral blood. The receptors originated from a man aged 70-80 years with acute or convalescent COVID-19.

J is TRBJ2-1 and V is TRBV11-3; TRBD1 agrees at 8 bases. Trimming cost V 6 bases and J 7 bases; bases outside gene matches: 14. The V gene's germline CDR1 is SGHNT and CDR2 YENEEA. The CDR3 spans 16 residues. The DNA of the CDR3 is TGTGCCAGCAGTTCCAGGCAGGGGGACAGGTTGAATGAGCAGTTCTTC. It yields the protein CASSSRQGDRLNEQFF.

The V gene is TRBV5-1, the J gene TRBJ1-3; the D gene is possibly TRBD1 (6 bases). The V end was cut by 2 bases, the J end by 3 bases, with 15 bases between. The CDR3 loop spans 16 amino acids. The germline CDR1 and CDR2 sequences are SGHRS and YFSETQ. The CDR3 is CASSLQTGIRGNTIYF. In DNA form, the CDR3 reads TGCGCCAGCAGCTTACAAACAGGGATCCGTGGAAACACCATATATTTT. Filled out from reference TRBV5-1 and TRBJ1-3, the complete variable domain reads KAGVTQTPRYLIKTRGQQVTLSCSPISGHRSVSWYQQTPGQGLQFLFEYFSETQRNKGNFPGRFSGRQFSNSRSEMNVSTLELGDSALYLCASSLQTGIRGNTIYFGEGSWLTVV.

V gene TRBV6-6 combines with J gene TRBJ2-2; TRBD1 aligns across 7 bases. Trimming cost V 6 bases and J 6 bases; bases outside gene matches: 7. The CDR3 totals 14 residues. Germline assignment: CDR1 MNHNY and CDR2 SVGAGI (reference sequence). CDR3 in DNA: TGTGCCAGCAGCCGGGACAGCCTCGCCGGGGAGCTGTTTTTT. It codes for CASSRDSLAGELFF.

Written as DNA, the CDR3 is TGTGCCAGCAGCTTCCGGGGGGGCGCTGCCTACAATGAGCAGTTCTTC. Amino acids: CASSFRGGAAYNEQFF. The chain couples TRBV7-3 to TRBJ2-1; 8 bases line up with TRBD2. The CDR3 consists of 16 residues. Trimming removed 3 bases from V and 2 bases from J; junction bases left unmatched: 6. Germline loops: CDR1 SGHTA, CDR2 FQGTGA.

The chain uses TRBV12-3 or TRBV12-4 and TRBJ2-5; no clear D gene. V lost 3 bases and J 10 bases, leaving 9 bases between the germline ends. This CDR3 region has 11 residues. In nucleotides, the CDR3 is TGTGCCAGCAGTTTCGACACTCACCAGTACTTC. Residues: CASSFDTHQYF.

This clone was observed once. V gene TRBV3-1 (or the pseudogene TRBV3-2) combines with J gene TRBJ2-5; a possible D gene is TRBD1 (6 bases). This CDR3 spans 16 amino acids. Germline CDR1 LGHDT, CDR2 YNNKEL (reference sequence). The V and J ends lost 0 bases and 5 bases respectively, with 16 bases between them. The CDR3 region has the DNA TGTGCCAGCAGCCAAGATCCGGCAGGGGTAGGGGAGACCCAGTACTTC. It encodes CASSQDPAGVGETQYF.

The V gene is TRBV2, the J gene TRBJ1-5; 9 bases are a match to TRBD1. Trimming took 6 bases from V and 3 from J; bases not matched to a gene: 12. Germline V gene data show CDR1 as SNHLY and CDR2 as FYNNEI. The CDR3 extends over 17 amino acids. CDR3 amino acids: CASSISRQGGFNQPQHF. The CDR3 region has the DNA TGTGCCAGCAGCATTTCTCGACAGGGGGGATTCAATCAGCCCCAGCATTTT.

The chain links TRBV7-9 to TRBJ2-2, with a possible D match to TRBD1 (6 bases). This CDR3 contains 16 residues. Germline V gene sequence: CDR1 SEHNR, CDR2 FQNEAQ (reference sequence). V lost 4 bases to trimming and J lost 4 bases, with 16 bases between them. The DNA for the CDR3 is TGTGCCAGCAGCTCAGGAGGACAGCCCACCACCGGGGAGCTGTTTTTT. This sequence encodes CASSSGGQPTTGELFF.

The V gene is TRBV7-9, the J gene TRBJ2-5; D may be TRBD1 (6 bases). Germline CDR1 and CDR2: SEHNR and FQNEAQ (reference sequence). The germline V and J ends were trimmed by 1 base and 2 bases, with 11 bases remaining between them. This CDR3 spans 15 amino acids. The CDR3 here is CASSLGGPPQETQYF. The CDR3 region has the DNA TGTGCCAGCAGCTTAGGGGGGCCTCCTCAAGAGACCCAGTACTTC.

V usage is TRBV2 and J usage is TRBJ1-4; D may be TRBD1 (6 bases). Trimming shortened V by 8 bases and J by 0 bases, and 16 bases separated the two germline ends. The germline CDR1 and CDR2 sequences are SNHLY and FYNNEI. The CDR3 is made up of 16 amino acids. DNA for the CDR3: TGTGCCAGCGATTTTGACAGGCGAGCAACTAATGAAAAACTGTTTTTT. Its translation: CASDFDRRATNEKLFF.

The V and J genes are TRBV9 and TRBJ1-2; D uncertain. Trimming pared 5 bases from V and 8 bases from J, leaving 19 bases between. Looked up from germline, CDR1 is SGDLS and CDR2 is YYNGEE. There are 14 residues in the CDR3. The CDR3 sequence: CASSPKMGGHGYTF. As DNA, the CDR3 is TGTGCCAGCAGTCCTAAGATGGGAGGGCACGGCTACACCTTC.

V is TRBV19 and J is TRBJ1-5, with D possibly matching TRBD1 (6 bases). The CDR3 is 16 residues long. The V gene's germline CDR1 is LNHDA and CDR2 SQIVND (reference sequence). The ends were cut back, 4 bases at V and 0 bases at J, with 13 bases in the middle. This CDR3 reads CASSTTGIYSNQPQHF. CDR3 coding DNA: TGTGCCAGTAGTACCACAGGGATTTATAGCAATCAGCCCCAGCATTTT.

The V gene is TRBV2, the J gene TRBJ1-4; 8 nucleotides agree with TRBD1. Germline V gene data show CDR1 as SNHLY and CDR2 as FYNNEI. With 6 bases clipped from V and 7 bases from J, the junction kept 10 bases outside the gene matches. The CDR3 is 15 amino acids. The CDR3 nucleotides read TGTGCCAGCAGCCTACAGGGGGGTATGGGTGAAAAACTGTTTTTT. Its protein is CASSLQGGMGEKLFF.

The V and J genes are TRBV29-1 and TRBJ2-3; no firm D call. This CDR3 is built from 13 residues. CDR1 is SQVTM and CDR2 is ANQGSEA in the germline V gene. Trimming took 4 bases from V and 0 from J, leaving 8 bases between them. The CDR3 nucleotides are TGCAGCGTTGGTCGTCGTAGCACAGATACGCAGTATTTT. Its protein product is CSVGRRSTDTQYF.

The chain employs TRBV20-1 and TRBJ1-1; no clear D. V shed 2 bases and J shed 1 base, with 2 bases lying between them. Per the germline V gene, CDR1 is DFQATT and CDR2 is SNEGSKA (reference sequence). The CDR3 consists of 11 residues. In nucleotides, the CDR3 is TGCAGTGCTAGACAGAACACTGAAGCTTTCTTT. Protein product: CSARQNTEAFF.

This clone occurred once. This chain uses TRBV5-4 with TRBJ2-7; possibly TRBD2 for D (5 bases). The V end was cut by 3 bases, the J end by 6 bases, with 10 bases between. Per germline, CDR1 SGHNT and CDR2 YYREEE (reference sequence). This CDR3 is 12 amino acids long. CDR3 loop: CASSSLATEQYF. The CDR3 region has the DNA TGTGCCAGCAGCTCGCTAGCAACCGAGCAGTACTTC.

The V call is TRBV28, the J call TRBJ1-2; D remains ambiguous. The V and J ends lost 1 base and 6 bases respectively, with 9 bases between them. CDR1 MDHEN and CDR2 SYDVKM come from the germline V gene. The CDR3 length is 13 residues. CDR3 sequence (DNA): TGTGCCAGCAGTTTATCAACGCGCGATGGCTACACCTTC. Translating gives CASSLSTRDGYTF.

The J gene is TRBJ2-2, the V gene TRBV5-1; 7 bases align to TRBD1. Germline assignment: CDR1 SGHRS and CDR2 YFSETQ. The J segment lost 1 base and the V segment lost 4 bases, leaving 10 bases of the junction unmatched. This CDR3 comprises 17 residues. CDR3 residues: CASSVWQGVVNTGELFF. In DNA form, the CDR3 reads TGCGCCAGCAGCGTGTGGCAGGGGGTCGTGAACACCGGGGAGCTGTTTTTT.

The J gene is TRBJ2-1, the V gene TRBV7-2, with a weak D call TRBD1 (5 bases). Trimming cost V 5 bases and J 4 bases, with 21 bases left between them. CDR3 length: 17 residues. From germline, CDR1 is SGHTA and CDR2 FQGNSA. CDR3 sequence: CASSPVRQPTVYNEQFF. DNA for the CDR3: TGTGCCAGCAGCCCGGTACGTCAACCGACAGTATACAATGAGCAGTTCTTC.

The chain links TRBV9 to TRBJ2-2; D not certain. CDR1 is SGDLS and CDR2 is YYNGEE in the germline V gene. Trimming stripped 0 bases from V and 0 bases from J, with 12 bases between. The CDR3 runs 17 residues. This CDR3 is CASSVELITANTGELFF. CDR3 bases: TGTGCCAGCAGCGTAGAACTTATCACTGCGAACACCGGGGAGCTGTTTTTT.

The CDR3 sequence: CASSQIVRGYEQYF. The CDR3 bases are TGTGCCAGCAGCCAAATTGTTAGAGGCTACGAGCAGTACTTC. V usage is TRBV3-1 (or the pseudogene TRBV3-2) and J usage is TRBJ2-7; the D is unclear. V lost 2 bases and J 3 bases, leaving 11 bases between the germline ends. This CDR3 is built from 14 residues. CDR1 is LGHDT, CDR2 YNNKEL, per germline (reference sequence).

The chain combines TRBV7-8 with TRBJ1-5, with 8 bases aligning to TRBD1. CDR3 length: 15 amino acids. Trimming at V came to 5 bases and at J to 5 bases, leaving 8 bases not matched to a gene. The germline V gene has CDR1 SGHVS and CDR2 FQNEAQ. The CDR3 loop reads CASSRATGGHQPQHF. The CDR3 region has the DNA TGTGCCAGCAGCCGGGCCACAGGGGGACATCAGCCCCAGCATTTT.

The chain employs TRBV5-5 and TRBJ2-2, with 7 positions matching TRBD1. J lost 0 bases, V lost 4 bases, and 9 bases had no gene match. The length of the CDR3 is 17 residues. CDR1 is SGHKS and CDR2 is YYEKEE in the germline V gene (reference sequence). CDR3 loop: CASSPTRQGSNTGELFF. CDR3 nucleotide sequence: TGTGCCAGCAGCCCCACAAGACAGGGTTCGAACACCGGGGAGCTGTTTTTT.

V gene TRBV15 combines with J gene TRBJ2-1; perhaps TRBD1 as D (5 bases). From germline, CDR1 is LNHNV and CDR2 YYDKDF (reference sequence). The germline V and J ends were trimmed by 1 base and 4 bases, with 8 bases remaining between them. The CDR3 length is 14 residues. The CDR3 nucleotides read TGTGCCACCAGCAGAGTCCAGGGTTACAATGAGCAGTTCTTC. Translating it yields CATSRVQGYNEQFF.